Listed here is a single TCR delta chain. This clone is assessed as medium-sized (0.01 to 0.1%). The antigen it binds to is not known. Nothing much larger sits one base from this clone, and base qualities are not available. The sample belongs to a study of human gamma delta and Vdelta1 T cells (dated 2018 in TCRdb). At the level of the whole study: The study examined Delta One T cells, which are Vd1+ gamma-delta T cells, as cytotoxic effectors against acute myeloid leukemia. Findings and caveats that apply to the study as a whole: According to the report, Delta One T cells were polyclonal and showed broad cytotoxic targeting of acute myeloid leukemia.

The method behind the library was PCR. The run used an Illumina MiSeq. TCRdb called clones afresh from the public reads with CATT; identical DNA rows were later merged. This sample is represented by about 6,100 delta-chain clones; 40% to 50% of them were singletons. In total, the top ten clones hold 9% to 10% of the sample. CDR1 and CDR2 (TSWWSYY, QGS) derive from the germline V gene. Trimming removed 5 bases from V and 0 bases from J; the gene matches leave 12 bases unexplained. Taken from cysteine to phenylalanine, the CDR3 has 18 residues. The read is trimmed to its CDR3 DNA, 54 bases read in frame from base 1.

The receptor's source is a human donor in good health. Recombination linked TRDV1 to TRDJ1; TRDD3 lines up with 10 middle nucleotides. Sequencing was done on a sample of Vdelta1 gamma-delta T cells from blood grown in culture (DOT cells). The sample's cell subset or site label is to be understood as: Delta One T cells, in vitro expanded/differentiated Vd1+ gamma-delta T cells. The DNA reads TGTGCTCTTGGGCACGGAAACTGGGGGGATACGCACACCGATAAACTCATCTTT. This encodes CALGHGNWGDTHTDKLIF.